The 10 T cell receptor beta chains below were found in one sample sequenced in a study of spatial heterogeneity in lung cancer. Study-level points and caveats: Tumoral mutation counts were tracked by counts of expanded intratumoral alpha and beta TCRs.

TCRdb independently ran MiXCR on the 5' RACE reads; one entry per CDR3 protein. The table has 17,000 or so distinct CDR3 sequences, 6% to 7% seen once. Their antigen targets remain unknown. The time point here: sample taken at primary tumor resection. This material consisted of lung tumor tissue, taken at surgery. All receptors derive from a male donor with early-stage non-small cell lung cancer.

There are many counts of this clonotype. This sequence joins TRBV7-8 and TRBJ2-5, with 8 bases identical to TRBD1. The CDR3 extends over 16 amino acids. CDR1 and CDR2 from the germline V gene are SGHVS and FQNEAQ. V gave up 5 bases and J gave up 2 bases; unmatched junction bases: 10. The CDR3 region is CASSPADRGGQETQYF. CDR3 bases: TGTGCCAGCAGCCCAGCCGACAGGGGAGGTCAAGAGACCCAGTACTTC. The variable domain in full, with the rest retrieved from reference TRBV7-8 and TRBJ2-5, is GAGVSQSPRYKVAKRGQDVALRCDPISGHVSLFWYQQALGQGPEFLTYFQNEAQLDKSGLPSDRFFAERPEGSVSTLKIQRTQQEDSAVYLCASSPADRGGQETQYFGPGTRLLVL.

This clonotype came up many times. The genes are TRBV12-3 or TRBV12-4 and TRBJ2-1; 10 nucleotides line up with TRBD1. CDR3 length equals 15 residues. The J segment lost 7 bases and the V segment lost 4 bases, leaving 7 bases of the junction unmatched. The CDR3 region is CASSWGTGVKNEQFF. As DNA, the CDR3 is TGTGCCAGCAGTTGGGGGACAGGGGTAAAGAATGAGCAGTTCTTC.

This clonotype has ten or more counts. The chain couples TRBV28 to TRBJ2-7; the D is unclear. This CDR3 has 11 amino acids. The V end lost 8 bases, the J end lost 6 bases, and 11 bases lay between the germline ends. Germline V gene lookup returns CDR1 MDHEN and CDR2 SYDVKM. The CDR3 is CASRGVFEQYF. CDR3 bases: TGTGCCAGCCGTGGAGTGTTCGAGCAGTACTTC. The full variable domain, in which reference TRBV28 and TRBJ2-7 provide the parts outside the CDR3, is DVKVTQSSRYLVKRTGEKVFLECVQDMDHENMFWYRQDPGLGLRLIYFSYDVKMKEKGDIPEGYSVSREKKERFSLILESASTNQTSMYLCASRGVFEQYFGPGTRLTVT.

This clonotype is classed as large. The rearrangement links TRBV7-9 to TRBJ2-2; D possibly corresponds to TRBD2 (5 bases). Between the trimmed V and J ends, which lost 5 bases and 5 bases, there was a span of 24 bases. Germline V gene sequence: CDR1 SEHNR, CDR2 FQNEAQ (reference sequence). The length of the CDR3 is 18 residues. CDR3 DNA sequence: TGTGCCAGCAGCGAGCAAATCCAGGCGCGGGCAAGGACCGGGGAGCTGTTTTTT. Translation: CASSEQIQARARTGELFF.

This clonotype occurred many times. The chain carries TRBV20-1 and TRBJ2-3, with D tentatively TRBD1 (6 bases). The CDR3 runs to 14 residues. Between the trimmed V and J ends, which lost 5 bases and 4 bases, there was a span of 16 bases. CDR1 is DFQATT, CDR2 SNEGSKA, per germline (reference sequence). The CDR3 nucleotides read TGCAGTGCTGTGGACAGTCACCTCGCAGATACGCAGTATTTT. This encodes CSAVDSHLADTQYF.

This clonotype was picked up many times. The chain couples TRBV28 to TRBJ2-3; D may be TRBD1 (7 bases). V lost 4 bases and J lost 7, with 24 bases in between. CDR1 and CDR2 (germline): MDHEN, SYDVKM. This CDR3 comprises 17 residues. Here the CDR3 reads CASSSGAGTATGNTQYF. In nucleotides, the CDR3 is TGTGCCAGCAGTTCTGGTGCGGGGACAGCAACAGGGAATACGCAGTATTTT.

CDR3 sequence: CASSRTGGAILNEKLFF. The CDR3 DNA reads as TGTGCCAGCAGTAGGACAGGGGGCGCGATACTGAATGAAAAACTGTTTTTT. The chain combines TRBV6-5 with TRBJ1-4, with TRBD1 identical over 11 bases. From germline, CDR1 is MNHEY and CDR2 SVGAGI. The CDR3 covers 17 residues. V trimming: 5 bases; J trimming: 5 bases; junction bases outside the gene matches: 10.

The sample holds many counts of this clonotype. The J gene is TRBJ1-1, the V gene TRBV10-3; TRBD1 matches 8 bases. The CDR3 contains 15 residues. Unmatched junction bases numbered 8, after V lost 6 bases and J lost 2 bases. Germline assignment: CDR1 ENHRY and CDR2 SYGVKD. The CDR3 reads CAIRALTGVNTEAFF. In DNA, the CDR3 is TGTGCCATCAGGGCGCTGACAGGGGTAAACACTGAAGCTTTCTTT.

Many counts were recorded for this clonotype. This chain links TRBV6-2 or TRBV6-3 with TRBJ1-5; 7 nucleotides match TRBD1. This CDR3 is 15 amino acids long. Germline V gene lookup returns CDR1 MNHEY and CDR2 SVGEGT. Trimming removed 2 bases from V and 0 bases from J; junction bases left unmatched: 1. The DNA of the CDR3 is TGTGCCAGCAGTTACACAGGGGTTAGCAATCAGCCCCAGCATTTT. Translation: CASSYTGVSNQPQHF.

In its sample, this clonotype is medium-sized. The genes are TRBV12-3 or TRBV12-4 and TRBJ2-1; D is possibly TRBD1 (6 bases). The CDR3 has 16 amino acids. V was pared by 2 bases and J by 1 base, with 12 bases between. CDR3 in amino acids: CASSLQGHISYNEQFF. CDR3 coding DNA: TGTGCCAGCAGTTTACAGGGACACATATCCTACAATGAGCAGTTCTTC.